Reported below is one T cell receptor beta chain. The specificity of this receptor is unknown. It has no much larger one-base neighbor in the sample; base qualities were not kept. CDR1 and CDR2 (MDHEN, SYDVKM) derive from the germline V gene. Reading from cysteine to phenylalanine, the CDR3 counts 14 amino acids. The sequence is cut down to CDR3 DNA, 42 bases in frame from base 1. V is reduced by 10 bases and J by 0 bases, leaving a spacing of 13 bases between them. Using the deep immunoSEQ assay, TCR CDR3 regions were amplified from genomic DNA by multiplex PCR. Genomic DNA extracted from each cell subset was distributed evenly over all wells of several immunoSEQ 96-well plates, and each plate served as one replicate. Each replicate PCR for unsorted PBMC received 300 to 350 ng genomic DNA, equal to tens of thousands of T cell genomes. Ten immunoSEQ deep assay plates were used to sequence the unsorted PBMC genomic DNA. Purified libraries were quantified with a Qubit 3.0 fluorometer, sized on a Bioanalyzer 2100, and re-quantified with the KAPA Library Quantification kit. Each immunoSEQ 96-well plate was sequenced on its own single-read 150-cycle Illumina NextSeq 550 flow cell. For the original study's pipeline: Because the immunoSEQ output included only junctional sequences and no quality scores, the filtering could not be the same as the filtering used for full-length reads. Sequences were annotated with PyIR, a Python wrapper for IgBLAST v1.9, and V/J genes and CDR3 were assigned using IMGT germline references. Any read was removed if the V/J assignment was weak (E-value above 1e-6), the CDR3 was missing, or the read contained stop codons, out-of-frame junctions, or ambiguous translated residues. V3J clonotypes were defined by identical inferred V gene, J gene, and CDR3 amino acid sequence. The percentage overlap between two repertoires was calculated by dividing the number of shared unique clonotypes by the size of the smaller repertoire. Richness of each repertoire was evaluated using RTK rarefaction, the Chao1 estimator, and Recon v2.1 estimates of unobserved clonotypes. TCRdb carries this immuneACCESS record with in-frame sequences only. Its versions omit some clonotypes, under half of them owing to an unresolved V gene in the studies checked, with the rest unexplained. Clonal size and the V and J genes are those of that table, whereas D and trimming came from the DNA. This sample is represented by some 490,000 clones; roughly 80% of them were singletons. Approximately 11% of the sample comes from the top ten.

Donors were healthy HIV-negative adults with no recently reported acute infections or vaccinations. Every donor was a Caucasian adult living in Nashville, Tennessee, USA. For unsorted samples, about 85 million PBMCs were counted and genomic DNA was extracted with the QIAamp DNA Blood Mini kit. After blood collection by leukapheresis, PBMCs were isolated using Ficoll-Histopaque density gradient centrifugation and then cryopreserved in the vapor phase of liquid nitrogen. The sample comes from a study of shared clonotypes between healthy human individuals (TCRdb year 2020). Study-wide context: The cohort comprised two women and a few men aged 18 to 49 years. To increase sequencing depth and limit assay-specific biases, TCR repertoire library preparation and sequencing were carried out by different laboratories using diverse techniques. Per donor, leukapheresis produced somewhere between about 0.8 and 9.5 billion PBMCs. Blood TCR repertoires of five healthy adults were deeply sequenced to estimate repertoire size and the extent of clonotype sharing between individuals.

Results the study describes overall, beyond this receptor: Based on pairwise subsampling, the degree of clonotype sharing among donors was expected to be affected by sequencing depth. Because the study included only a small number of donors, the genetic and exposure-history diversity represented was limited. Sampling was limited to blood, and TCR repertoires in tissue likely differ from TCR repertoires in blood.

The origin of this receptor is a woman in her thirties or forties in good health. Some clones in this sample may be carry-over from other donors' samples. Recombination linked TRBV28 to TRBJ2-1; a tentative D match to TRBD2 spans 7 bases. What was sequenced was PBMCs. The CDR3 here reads CATTRGGSYNEQFF. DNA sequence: TGTGCCACCACGAGGGGGGGCTCCTACAATGAGCAGTTCTTC.